This passage covers 21 T cell receptor beta chains from one sample sequenced in a study of blood T cell repertoires in COVID-19. Sequenced by immunoSEQ multiplex PCR; TCRdb stores in-frame clones only, minus some. This sample has some 700,000 clones, with more than 80% found just once. Specimen: peripheral blood. These receptors came from a young woman with acute or convalescent COVID-19.

The chain links TRBV27 to TRBJ2-2; D unclear. The V gene's germline CDR1 is MNHEY and CDR2 SMNVEV (reference sequence). The V and J ends lost 5 bases and 2 bases respectively, with 6 bases between them. The CDR3 contains 13 residues. The CDR3 loop reads CASSETNTGELFF. DNA for the CDR3: TGTGCCAGCAGTGAAACAAACACCGGGGAGCTGTTTTTT.

This chain joins TRBV4-3 and TRBJ1-2, with a weak D call TRBD1 (5 bases). V dropped 0 bases and J dropped 11 bases, with 28 bases sitting between them. Germline-derived CDR1 and CDR2 are LGHNA and YSLEER. The CDR3 is made up of 18 amino acids. CDR3 DNA: TGCGCCAGCAGCCAAGATATCGGGCAGGGTTTAATTCTAGGTGGTTACACCTTC. This translates into CASSQDIGQGLILGGYTF.

The rearrangement joins TRBV19 to TRBJ2-3; 9 nucleotides line up with TRBD2. The trim removed 5 bases at V and 2 bases at J, leaving 5 bases unmatched. The CDR3 consists of 15 residues. Germline V gene lookup returns CDR1 LNHDA and CDR2 SQIVND (reference sequence). Written as DNA, the CDR3 is TGTGCCAGTAGTTCAATAGCGGGGGTCACAGATACGCAGTATTTT. Its protein product is CASSSIAGVTDTQYF.

J is TRBJ1-2 and V is TRBV7-3, with 8 bases lining up with TRBD1. The CDR3 runs 14 residues. V trimming: 4 bases; J trimming: 8 bases; junction bases outside the gene matches: 9. The germline gives CDR1 SGHTA, CDR2 FQGTGA. CDR3 coding DNA: TGTGCCAGCAGCTCAACAAAGGACAGGGACGGCTACACCTTC. It is translated as CASSSTKDRDGYTF.

This chain links TRBV18 with TRBJ1-5; 9 positions match TRBD1. Per the germline V gene, CDR1 is KGHSH and CDR2 is LQKENI. This CDR3 has 16 amino acids. J lost 4 bases, V lost 3 bases, and 7 bases had no gene match. The DNA for the CDR3 is TGTGCCAGCTCACCTCAACAGGGGGCCTCTAATCAGCCCCAGCATTTT. Translated: CASSPQQGASNQPQHF.

This chain connects TRBV7-9 to TRBJ2-7, with 9 bases aligning to TRBD1. V gave up 5 bases and J gave up 5 bases; unmatched junction bases: 10. CDR1 is SEHNR and CDR2 is FQNEAQ in the germline V gene (reference sequence). The CDR3 has 15 amino acids. The CDR3 protein is CASSPSGTGRNEQYF. The CDR3 DNA reads TGTGCCAGCAGCCCCTCGGGGACAGGGAGGAACGAGCAGTACTTC.

The chain employs TRBV18 and TRBJ1-1; D not certain. V gave up 3 bases and J gave up 0 bases, with 8 bases separating them. The CDR3 loop spans 14 amino acids. Germline V gives CDR1 KGHSH, CDR2 LQKENI. The CDR3 region is CASSPLALNTEAFF. The CDR3, as DNA: TGTGCCAGCTCACCGTTGGCCCTGAACACTGAAGCTTTCTTT.

The J gene is TRBJ1-2, the V gene TRBV10-3; 9 nucleotides line up with TRBD1. Germline V gene lookup returns CDR1 ENHRY and CDR2 SYGVKD. The CDR3 runs to 15 residues. Trimming removed 7 bases from V and 8 bases from J; junction bases left unmatched: 14. CDR3 DNA: TGTGCCATCAACCGGGACAGGGAAAAGGGTTGGGGCTACACCTTC. Protein: CAINRDREKGWGYTF.

Here the CDR3 DNA reads TGTGCCAGCAGCTTAGACAGGGCAGAGACCCAGTACTTC. Its protein product is CASSLDRAETQYF. The chain links TRBV7-9 to TRBJ2-5; perhaps TRBD1 as D (6 bases). Per germline, CDR1 SEHNR and CDR2 FQNEAQ (reference sequence). Trimming pared 1 base from V and 4 bases from J, leaving 7 bases between. This CDR3 has 13 residues.

This chain links TRBV19 with TRBJ1-2; 7 nucleotides align to TRBD1. Germline CDR1 and CDR2: LNHDA and SQIVND (reference sequence). V dropped 5 bases and J dropped 2; count of bases not matched to a gene: 11. The CDR3 is made up of 16 amino acids. This chain's CDR3 is CASSSGQALTNYGYTF. The CDR3 coding sequence is TGTGCCAGTAGTTCCGGACAGGCGCTTACGAACTATGGCTACACCTTC.

The V call is TRBV30, the J call TRBJ2-5; the D is unclear. Trimming took 2 bases from V and 5 from J, leaving 9 bases between them. This CDR3 contains 12 residues. The germline V gene encodes CDR1 GTSNPN and CDR2 SVGIG (reference sequence). The CDR3 loop reads CAWSLVEETQYF. In DNA, the CDR3 is TGTGCCTGGAGTCTAGTTGAGGAGACCCAGTACTTC.

V is TRBV7-6 and J is TRBJ2-3; no clear D gene. This CDR3 contains 15 residues. Germline-derived CDR1 and CDR2 are SGHVS and FNYEAQ. V gave up 0 bases and J gave up 0 bases, with 7 bases separating them. This CDR3 is CASSLAHLSTDTQYF. In DNA, the CDR3 is TGTGCCAGCAGCTTAGCCCATTTGAGCACAGATACGCAGTATTTT. The complete variable domain, with remaining parts taken from reference TRBV7-6 and TRBJ2-3, reads GAGVSQSPRYKVTKRGQDVALRCDPISGHVSLYWYRQALGQGPEFLTYFNYEAQQDKSGLPNDRFSAERPEGSISTLTIQRTEQRDSAMYRCASSLAHLSTDTQYFGPGTRLTVL.

The chain has TRBV10-3 and TRBJ1-4; D ambiguous. The CDR3 has 14 amino acids. Germline CDR1 reads ENHRY; CDR2 reads SYGVKD. Trimming pared 10 bases from V and 5 bases from J, leaving 17 bases between. As DNA, the CDR3 is TGTGCCACCTCCTCTGGCGGCAGCAATGAAAAACTGTTTTTT. Residues: CATSSGGSNEKLFF.

The gene calls are TRBV5-4 and TRBJ2-2; D gene unclear. Germline V gene lookup returns CDR1 SGHNT and CDR2 YYREEE (reference sequence). This CDR3 has 12 residues. V was cut by 2 bases and J by 6 bases, with 5 bases left in between. As DNA, the CDR3 is TGTGCCAGCAGCTTCGGGTCCGGGGAGCTGTTTTTT. Residues: CASSFGSGELFF.

The chain is built from TRBV5-5 and TRBJ2-6, with D possibly matching TRBD1 (6 bases). Between the trimmed V and J ends, which lost 0 bases and 0 bases, there was a span of 10 bases. The CDR3 length is 17 residues. The V gene's germline CDR1 is SGHKS and CDR2 YYEKEE (reference sequence). The CDR3 reads CASSLATGTSGANVLTF. CDR3 coding DNA: TGTGCCAGCAGCTTGGCCACAGGGACCTCTGGGGCCAACGTCCTGACTTTC.

The rearrangement joins TRBV5-1 to TRBJ2-7; 7 bases fit TRBD1. The germline V gene has CDR1 SGHRS and CDR2 YFSETQ. CDR3 size: 14 residues. With 4 bases clipped from V and 6 bases from J, the junction kept 10 bases outside the gene matches. The CDR3 nucleotides are TGCGCCAGCAGCAAAGACAGGGCCCCAGGCGAGCAGTACTTC. Translation gives CASSKDRAPGEQYF.

This chain connects TRBV12-3 or TRBV12-4 to TRBJ1-1; 7 bases line up with TRBD1. V gave up 6 bases and J gave up 1 base; unmatched junction bases: 2. The CDR3 sequence is 13 residues long. CDR3: CASRGQENTEAFF. CDR3 coding DNA: TGTGCCAGCAGAGGACAGGAGAACACTGAAGCTTTCTTT.

The J gene is TRBJ2-7, the V gene TRBV7-8; 7 nucleotides align to TRBD1. This CDR3 is built from 14 residues. The V gene's germline CDR1 is SGHVS and CDR2 FQNEAQ. Losses at the gene ends were 1 base for V and 3 bases for J; bases not matched to a gene: 3. The CDR3 loop is CASSLGGQVYEQYF. CDR3 nucleotides: TGTGCCAGCAGCTTAGGCGGACAGGTCTACGAGCAGTACTTC.

This clone was seen a single time. V is TRBV19 and J is TRBJ1-5; TRBD1 aligns across 8 bases. The trim removed 2 bases at V and 6 bases at J, leaving 6 bases unmatched. The CDR3 consists of 15 residues. Germline lookup yields CDR1 LNHDA and CDR2 SQIVND (reference sequence). The CDR3 DNA follows: TGTGCCAGTAGTATACCCTGGCAGGGGGCTCAGCCCCAGCATTTT. The encoded protein is CASSIPWQGAQPQHF.

The chain links TRBV5-1 to TRBJ2-2; 10 bases fit TRBD2. V lost 0 bases and J lost 2; bases outside the gene matches: 1. The CDR3 sequence is 16 residues long. CDR1 is SGHRS, CDR2 YFSETQ, per germline. CDR3 nucleotide sequence: TGCGCCAGCAGCTTGGGGACTAGCGGCAACACCGGGGAGCTGTTTTTT. Its protein product is CASSLGTSGNTGELFF.

This rearrangement joins TRBV13 to TRBJ1-5; D uncertain. Germline-derived CDR1 and CDR2 are PRHDT and FYEKMQ (reference sequence). The V end lost 3 bases, the J end lost 8 bases, and 8 bases lay between the germline ends. The CDR3 runs 12 residues. CDR3 amino acids: CASSFIGKPQHF. DNA for the CDR3: TGTGCCAGCAGCTTTATCGGTAAGCCCCAGCATTTT.